Each of the 30 T cell receptor beta chains below was sequenced from the same sample in a study of TET2 disruption in CD19-targeted CAR T cells. Antigen specificity for these receptors is unknown. The treatment: autologous CTL019 cells: CD19 CAR with 4-1BB and CD3 zeta domains. The data were produced by immunoSEQ multiplex PCR, yet TCRdb's version contains in-frame clones alone and is incomplete. The table lists about 1,800 clones. Sequenced here: CD8+ T cells sorted from cultured blood T cells, sampled for CD19 CAR T cell therapy. The origin of the receptors is a man between 65 and 85 years old with chronic lymphocytic leukemia.

Judged by frequency, this clone is medium-sized. Read sequence stops 3 residues before the CDR3 end, and the germline J gene provides the missing end. The V call is TRBV10-3, the J call TRBJ2-7; D is undetermined. V was shortened by 2 bases and J by 5 bases, with 16 bases between the two germline ends. Germline V gene sequence: CDR1 ENHRY, CDR2 SYGVKD. The CDR3 extends over 15 amino acids. CDR3 DNA, as far as it was read: TGTGCCATCAGTGAGAGAGTCCAGGTTCTTCACGAG. Its translation is CAISERVQVLHE. The entire CDR3 sequence reads CAISERVQVLHEQYF.

This clone registers medium-sized by frequency. The read ends 3 residues early relative to the CDR3; the germline J gene fills the gap. This chain connects TRBV7-3 to TRBJ2-7, with TRBD2 matching 9 bases. The CDR3 runs to 14 residues. CDR1 and CDR2 from the germline V gene are SGHTA and FQGTGA. J was trimmed by 4 bases and V by 3 bases; bases with no gene match: 4. CDR3 bases read: TGTGCCAGCAGCTTTAGCGGGGGCGATTACGAG. This translates into CASSFSGGDYE. The entire CDR3 is CASSFSGGDYEQYF. Full variable domain (rest looked up from reference TRBV7-3 and TRBJ2-7): GAGVSQTPSNKVTEKGKYVELRCDPISGHTALYWYRQSLGQGPEFLIYFQGTGAADDSGLPNDRFFAVRPEGSVSTLKIQRTERGDSAVYLCASSFSGGDYEQYFGPGTRLTVT.

A note on this clone: The read ends 3 residues before the CDR3 terminus; that terminus is restored from the germline J gene. The V call is TRBV20-1, the J call TRBJ1-3; D is perhaps TRBD1 (6 bases). CDR3 size: 15 residues. CDR1 DFQATT and CDR2 SNEGSKA come from the germline V gene (reference sequence). Deletions cut 0 bases from V and 4 bases from J, with 13 bases between. CDR3 sequence: CSARDLTGPGNTIYF. CDR3 bases read: TGCAGTGCTAGAGATCTAACAGGGCCGGGAAACACC.

By frequency, this clone registers medium-sized. The read gets to within 3 residues of the CDR3 end, and the germline J gene fills in the rest. V gene TRBV6-1 combines with J gene TRBJ2-7; TRBD2 might be the D (5 bases). V was cut by 1 base and J by 1 base, with 8 bases left in between. Germline V gene lookup returns CDR1 MNHNS and CDR2 SASEGT. There are 14 residues in the CDR3. CDR3 DNA (partial): TGTGCCAGCAGTGAAGAAGCGGAATCCTACGAG. Encoded protein: CASSEEAESYE. The whole CDR3 sequence reads CASSEEAESYEQYF.

CDR3 DNA, as far as it was read: TGTGCCAGCTCACCACCCGACAGCCCAACAGATACG. Amino acids: CASSPPDSPTDT. The full CDR3 protein reads CASSPPDSPTDTAFF. The rearrangement uses TRBV18 and TRBJ1-1; perhaps TRBD1 as D (5 bases). The CDR3 end is not reached by the read, which stops 3 residues before it; the germline J gene fills it in. Germline assignment: CDR1 KGHSH and CDR2 LQKENI. The CDR3 has 15 residues.

As for this clone: The read ends 3 residues early relative to the CDR3; the germline J gene fills the gap. This rearrangement joins TRBV5-8 to TRBJ2-7; TRBD1 aligns across 8 bases. The CDR3 has 14 amino acids. V trimming: 3 bases; J trimming: 2 bases; junction bases outside the gene matches: 4. Germline CDR1 and CDR2: SGHTS and YDEGEE. Incomplete CDR3 DNA: TGTGCCAGCAGCTGGGGGACAGGTACCTACGAG. As protein: CASSWGTGTYE. The whole CDR3 reads CASSWGTGTYEQYF.

By frequency, this clone registers medium-sized. From the germline J gene comes the end of the CDR3, since the read stops 3 residues before it. The genes are TRBV7-8 and TRBJ1-5; the D gene is possibly TRBD1 (6 bases). The CDR3 is 16 residues long. V was pared by 5 bases and J by 0 bases, with 14 bases between. The V gene's germline CDR1 is SGHVS and CDR2 FQNEAQ. The part of the CDR3 DNA that was read is TGTGCCAGCAGCGACTGGGGGGGCGATAGCAATCAGCCC. Protein product: CASSDWGGDSNQP. Given in full, the CDR3 is CASSDWGGDSNQPQHF.

This clone is called medium-sized based on its frequency. The CDR3 end lies 3 residues beyond the end of the read and is filled in from the germline J gene. The chain is built from TRBV19 and TRBJ1-1; D uncertain. The germline V gene has CDR1 LNHDA and CDR2 SQIVND (reference sequence). The V end lost 4 bases, the J end lost 3 bases, and 12 bases lay between the germline ends. CDR3 length equals 14 residues. The CDR3 is CASSNLSPDTEAFF. The covered CDR3 bases are TGTGCCAGTAGTAACCTCTCTCCGGACACTGAA.

By frequency, this clone registers medium-sized. The observed sequence ends 3 residues before the CDR3 terminus, with the missing tail filled in from the germline J gene. The chain carries TRBV20-1 and TRBJ2-3; TRBD1 aligns across 8 bases. There are 15 residues in the CDR3. V shed 3 bases, J shed 2 bases, and the junction held 7 bases outside the gene matches. The germline V gene encodes CDR1 DFQATT and CDR2 SNEGSKA (reference sequence). The DNA read from the CDR3 is TGCAGTGCTAGTGGACAGGGAATTTTCACAGATACG. This encodes CSASGQGIFTDT. The CDR3 reads in full as CSASGQGIFTDTQYF.

This clone registers large by frequency. The read ends 3 residues early relative to the CDR3; the germline J gene fills the gap. The chain carries TRBV2 and TRBJ2-4, with D possibly TRBD2 on 6 matching bases. The V gene's germline CDR1 is SNHLY and CDR2 FYNNEI. The length of the CDR3 is 15 residues. Trimming took 3 bases from V and 0 from J, leaving 9 bases between them. The part of the CDR3 DNA that was read is TGTGCCAGCAGTGAGGGCGGGGTAGCCAAAAACATT. This codes for CASSEGGVAKNI. In full, the CDR3 is CASSEGGVAKNIQYF.

As concerns this clone: The read is 3 residues too short to cover the CDR3 end, so that end is filled in from the germline J gene. This chain joins TRBV13 and TRBJ2-4; D is possibly TRBD2 (6 bases). The CDR3 sequence is 15 residues long. Germline V gene lookup returns CDR1 PRHDT and CDR2 FYEKMQ (reference sequence). The CDR3 loop is CASSLQGALDYGQYF. The DNA read from the CDR3 is TGTGCCAGCAGCTTACAGGGCGCGTTGGACTATGGT.

This clone registers medium-sized by frequency. The read stops 3 residues short of the end of the CDR3; the missing end is completed from the germline J gene. The chain is built from TRBV19 and TRBJ1-5, with D possibly being TRBD1 (5 bases). Trimming left V 9 bases short and J 0 bases short, with 15 bases between. The germline gives CDR1 LNHDA, CDR2 SQIVND (reference sequence). There are 15 residues in the CDR3. The CDR3 bases that were read are TGTGCCAGCACGATGGGGCTGCATAGCAATCAGCCC. This gives the protein CASTMGLHSNQP. The whole CDR3 reads CASTMGLHSNQPQHF.

By frequency, this clone registers medium-sized (0.01 to 0.1%). From the germline J gene comes the end of the CDR3, since the read stops 3 residues before it. This chain uses TRBV6-2 or TRBV6-3 with TRBJ1-2; 9 nucleotides agree with TRBD1. This CDR3 region has 13 residues. The V and J ends lost 4 bases and 6 bases, in that order; junction bases with no gene match: 3. Looked up from germline, CDR1 is MNHEY and CDR2 is SVGEGT. CDR3: CASSSGTGNGYTF. The sequenced CDR3 bases are TGTGCCAGCAGTTCCGGGACAGGGAATGGC.

This clone is classed as large (0.1 to 1%) by frequency. This chain's CDR3 is CASSFFPGPQETQYF. The covered CDR3 bases are TGTGCCAGCAGCTTTTTCCCGGGTCCACAAGAGACC. The V call is TRBV11-2, the J call TRBJ2-5; D gene unclear. Sequencing ends 3 residues short of the CDR3 end; the germline J gene provides the rest. The germline V gene encodes CDR1 SGHAT and CDR2 FQNNGV. V dropped 3 bases and J dropped 2 bases, with 13 bases sitting between them. The CDR3 sequence is 15 residues long.

In the case of this clone: A read error may produce the germline difference seen at one junction end. The read terminates 3 residues before the CDR3 end, so the remaining end is supplied by the germline J gene. This same CDR3 is encoded by further DNA sequences in the sample. This chain connects TRBV2 to TRBJ1-3; the D gene is possibly TRBD1 (5 bases). The germline V gene encodes CDR1 SNHLY and CDR2 FYNNEI. The CDR3 has 16 amino acids. Partial CDR3 DNA: TGTGCCAGCAGTGAATGGGGCGGCACGTCTGGGAACACC. Protein: CASSEWGGTSGNT. The entire CDR3 protein reads CASSEWGGTSGNTIYF.

On this clone: Coverage ceases 3 residues before the CDR3 finishes, and the germline J gene fills in the end. This CDR3 is also generated by other DNA sequences in the sample. The chain combines TRBV12-3 or TRBV12-4 with TRBJ2-5; 14 bases agree with TRBD2. This CDR3 is 16 amino acids long. Germline trimming cut 4 bases from V and 3 bases from J; bases unmatched to any gene: 4. Incomplete CDR3 DNA: TGTGCCAGCAGTTCTGGACTAGCGGGGGGAAAAGAGACC. Translated, it gives CASSSGLAGGKET. The entire CDR3 protein reads CASSSGLAGGKETQYF.

This clone ranks as medium-sized in terms of frequency. CDR3 DNA (partial): TGTGCCTGGAGTTCTAGCGGGGGAGATACG. This encodes CAWSSSGGDT. The CDR3, in full, reads CAWSSSGGDTQYF. V usage is TRBV30 and J usage is TRBJ2-3; 10 positions match TRBD2. The CDR3 end lies 3 residues beyond the end of the read and is filled in from the germline J gene. The V segment lost 2 bases and the J segment 5 bases; nucleotides outside the gene matches: 1. Germline V gene data show CDR1 as GTSNPN and CDR2 as SVGIG (reference sequence). The CDR3 has 13 amino acids.

Judged by frequency, this clone is medium-sized. The missing CDR3 end, 3 residues past where the read stops, is filled in from the germline J gene. This chain links TRBV19 with TRBJ1-1; D call uncertain. CDR1 and CDR2 from the germline V gene are LNHDA and SQIVND (reference sequence). The CDR3 length is 13 residues. The sequenced CDR3 bases are TGTGCCAGTAGTCCACTCAGACTCTCAGAA. Protein: CASSPLRLSE. The CDR3 in its entirety is CASSPLRLSEAFF.

In the case of this clone: The read ends 3 residues shy of where the CDR3 ends; the end is completed using the germline J gene. The chain carries TRBV14 and TRBJ1-1; 7 bases line up with TRBD1. The CDR3 has 14 residues. Germline trimming cut 3 bases from V and 7 bases from J; bases unmatched to any gene: 8. Germline CDR1 SGHDN, CDR2 FVKESK. Incomplete CDR3 DNA: TGTGCCAGCAGCCACTTCACAGGGGTGAATGAA. Protein: CASSHFTGVNE. The complete CDR3 protein is CASSHFTGVNEAFF.

This clone is classed as medium-sized by frequency. The read ends 3 residues early relative to the CDR3; the germline J gene fills the gap. The chain couples TRBV19 to TRBJ2-3, with D perhaps TRBD1 (6 bases). Germline V gives CDR1 LNHDA, CDR2 SQIVND (reference sequence). Deletions cut 8 bases from V and 0 bases from J, with 15 bases between. The CDR3 extends over 15 amino acids. The chain's CDR3 is CASSWGPSSTDTQYF. Partial CDR3 DNA: TGTGCCAGTTCATGGGGGCCGTCTAGCACAGATACG.

This clone counts as medium-sized by frequency. Read sequence stops 3 residues before the CDR3 end, and the germline J gene provides the missing end. The rearrangement links TRBV20-1 to TRBJ1-4, with TRBD1 matching 8 bases. Germline V gene sequence: CDR1 DFQATT, CDR2 SNEGSKA (reference sequence). There are 15 residues in the CDR3. V shed 0 bases, J shed 3 bases, and the junction held 3 bases outside the gene matches. CDR3 amino acids: CSARDEQGANEKLFF. The sequenced part of the CDR3 DNA is TGCAGTGCTAGAGACGAACAGGGGGCTAATGAAAAA.

CDR3 residues: CASSSSFLYEYTF. CDR3 DNA (partial): TGTGCCAGCAGCTCGTCTTTTCTCTACGAA. The V call is TRBV7-9, the J call TRBJ1-2; D uncertain. From the germline J gene comes the end of the CDR3, since the read stops 3 residues before it. CDR1 is SEHNR, CDR2 FQNEAQ, per germline (reference sequence). The CDR3 sequence is 13 residues long.

This clone is called medium-sized based on its frequency. The sequenced fragment ends 3 residues before the CDR3 boundary, so the rest is inferred from the germline J gene. The J gene is TRBJ1-2, the V gene TRBV6-2 or TRBV6-3, with 9 nucleotides matching TRBD1. The junction had 3 bases not matched to a gene; V was cut back by 8 bases and J by 2 bases. Germline V CDR1 and CDR2: MNHEY, SVGEGT. The length of the CDR3 is 13 residues. CDR3 DNA (partial): TGTGCCAGCCGGGACAGGGAGAACTATGGC. This sequence encodes CASRDRENYG. The entire CDR3 is CASRDRENYGYTF.

Frequency places this clone as medium-sized. Read coverage stops 3 residues before the CDR3 terminus; the germline J gene supplies the remainder. The chain recombines TRBV12-3 or TRBV12-4 with TRBJ2-7; tentative D call: TRBD2 (6 bases). Trimming removed 1 base at V and 5 bases at J, with 9 bases between. The CDR3 runs to 13 residues. The DNA read from the CDR3 is TGTGCCAGCAGTTTAGGGGCTAGCGACGAG. Amino acids: CASSLGASDE. The full CDR3 is CASSLGASDEQYF.

Turning to this clone: The CDR3 goes on 3 residues after the read ends, and that part is filled in from the germline J gene. J is TRBJ1-2 and V is TRBV11-2, with 10 nucleotides matching TRBD1. The CDR3 sequence is 15 residues long. The J segment lost 4 bases and the V segment lost 4 bases, leaving 6 bases of the junction unmatched. The germline V gene encodes CDR1 SGHAT and CDR2 FQNNGV. The CDR3 bases that were read are TGTGCCAGCAGCTCTGGACAGGGGGTCCCCTATGGC. Translation gives CASSSGQGVPYG. The whole CDR3 protein reads CASSSGQGVPYGYTF.

In the case of this clone: The CDR3 goes on 3 residues after the read ends, and that part is filled in from the germline J gene. J is TRBJ2-1 and V is TRBV9; the D is unclear. The CDR3 covers 14 residues. V was pared by 5 bases and J by 1 base, with 10 bases between. Germline CDR1 is SGDLS and CDR2 is YYNGEE. CDR3 bases read: TGTGCCAGCAGTCTAGGTGGGTCCTACAATGAG. Translating it yields CASSLGGSYNE. The full-length CDR3 reads as CASSLGGSYNEQFF.

According to its frequency, this clone is medium-sized. The sequence runs out 3 residues before the end of the CDR3; the remainder is reconstructed from the germline J gene. The chain employs TRBV7-3 and TRBJ2-3; TRBD2 matches 7 bases. Germline CDR1 is SGHTA and CDR2 is FQGTGA. Unmatched junction bases numbered 7, after V lost 5 bases and J lost 2 bases. The CDR3 has 15 amino acids. CDR3 bases read: TGTGCCAGCAGCCAGCGGGACTACCTCACAGATACG. This codes for CASSQRDYLTDT. The entire CDR3 reads CASSQRDYLTDTQYF.

Note on this clone: The read gets to within 3 residues of the CDR3 end, and the germline J gene fills in the rest. The chain is built from TRBV7-9 and TRBJ1-1; 9 nucleotides agree with TRBD1. Germline CDR1 reads SEHNR; CDR2 reads FQNEAQ (reference sequence). This CDR3 spans 14 amino acids. CDR3 region: CASSGDRGNAIAFF. The covered CDR3 bases are TGTGCCAGCAGCGGAGACAGGGGGAACGCCATT.

This clone is labeled medium-sized based on frequency. Here the CDR3 reads CASSAESGGNNEQFF. The DNA read from the CDR3 is TGTGCCAGCAGCGCGGAAAGCGGGGGGAACAATGAG. This chain links TRBV9 with TRBJ2-1; TRBD2 matches 9 bases. The read stops 3 residues short of the end of the CDR3; the missing end is completed from the germline J gene. The germline V gene has CDR1 SGDLS and CDR2 YYNGEE. The CDR3 loop spans 15 amino acids. The J segment lost 5 bases and the V segment lost 3 bases, leaving 6 bases of the junction unmatched.

About this clone: Read sequence stops 3 residues before the CDR3 end, and the germline J gene provides the missing end. This chain joins TRBV7-9 and TRBJ1-1; a possible D gene is TRBD1 (5 bases). The CDR3 is made up of 15 amino acids. CDR1 is SEHNR and CDR2 is FQNEAQ in the germline V gene (reference sequence). The CDR3 region is CASSLGPSATDTAFF. The DNA read from the CDR3 is TGTGCCAGCAGCTTAGGCCCCTCAGCGACAGATACG.